The clone carrying this TCR beta chain came up a few times. Its antigen is undetermined. The entry originates in a study of T cells after yellow fever vaccination. The study's findings and limits: It was a weaker secondary response, yet one that peaked faster, at day 5 versus 15.

The CDR3 is 13 residues long. Germline CDR1 reads SGHRS; CDR2 reads YFSETQ. Trimming stripped 5 bases from V and 0 bases from J, with 7 bases between. Universal primer sites and UMIs were introduced during 5'RACE template-switching synthesis of TCR cDNA. Via MiXCR, TCRdb re-called the 5' RACE reads, giving one row per CDR3 protein. The table lists 120,000 or so distinct CDR3 sequences, 13% to 15% of them singletons. The origin of this receptor is a man aged 18 to 29 who received the YFV17D yellow fever vaccine. This specimen was CD8+ T cells sorted from PBMCs, taken 5 days after the yellow fever booster vaccination. This chain connects TRBV5-1 to TRBJ2-3; D not certain. In nucleotides, the CDR3 is TGCGCCAGCAGGCAGGACAGCACAGATACGCAGTATTTT. Its protein is CASRQDSTDTQYF.